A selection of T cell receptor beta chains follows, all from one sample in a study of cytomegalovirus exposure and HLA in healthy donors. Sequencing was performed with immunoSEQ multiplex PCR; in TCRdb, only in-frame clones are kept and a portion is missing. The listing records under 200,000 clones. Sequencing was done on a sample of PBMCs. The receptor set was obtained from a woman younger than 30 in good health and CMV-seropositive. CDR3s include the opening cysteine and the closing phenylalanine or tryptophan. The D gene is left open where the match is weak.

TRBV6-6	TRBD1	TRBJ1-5	CASSYDPDRVNQPQHF	TGTGCCAGCAGTTACGATCCGGACAGGGTCAATCAGCCCCAGCATTTT
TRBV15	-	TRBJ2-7	CATSRVTNPYEQYF	TGTGCCACCAGCAGAGTTACAAACCCCTACGAGCAGTACTTC
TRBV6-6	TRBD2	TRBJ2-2	CASSPSGRGYTGELFF	TGTGCCAGCAGTCCCTCGGGGAGGGGCTACACCGGGGAGCTGTTTTTT
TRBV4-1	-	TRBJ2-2	CASSQEPAWDTGELFF	TGCGCCAGCAGCCAAGAACCAGCTTGGGACACCGGAGAGCTGTTTTTT
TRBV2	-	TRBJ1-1	CASSYSSPVSAFF	TGTGCCAGCAGTTATTCGTCCCCGGTGTCGGCTTTCTTT
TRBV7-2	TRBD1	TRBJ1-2	CASSRSAGTGGASGGYTF	TGTGCCAGCAGCCGCAGCGCCGGGACAGGGGGCGCTTCGGGTGGCTACACCTTC
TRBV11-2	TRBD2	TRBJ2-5	CASSLVAGGQETQYF	TGTGCCAGCAGCTTAGTAGCGGGAGGGCAAGAGACCCAGTACTTC
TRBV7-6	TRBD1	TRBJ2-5	CASSPGTGKETQYF	TGTGCCAGCAGCCCCGGGACAGGGAAAGAGACCCAGTACTTC
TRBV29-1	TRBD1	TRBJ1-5	CSALPWPIQGGQPQHF	TGCAGCGCCCTGCCTTGGCCGATTCAGGGGGGACAGCCCCAGCATTTT
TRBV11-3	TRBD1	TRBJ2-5	CASSPSRWQGASDQYF	TGTGCCAGCAGCCCGTCGAGGTGGCAGGGGGCGTCAGACCAGTACTTC
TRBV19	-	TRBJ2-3	CATRQSTDTQYF	TGTGCCACGAGGCAAAGCACAGATACGCAGTATTTT
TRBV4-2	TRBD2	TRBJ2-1	CASSQLKLAGVYNEQFF	TGTGCCAGCAGCCAACTTAAACTAGCGGGGGTTTACAATGAGCAGTTCTTC
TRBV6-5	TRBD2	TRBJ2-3	CASSSNGRGGTDTQYF	TGTGCCAGCAGTTCTAACGGGAGGGGTGGCACAGATACGCAGTATTTT
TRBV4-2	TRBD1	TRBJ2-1	CASSQVMGTGGYEQFF	TGTGCCAGCAGCCAAGTGATGGGGACAGGGGGCTATGAGCAGTTCTTC
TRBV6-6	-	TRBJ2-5	CASSNRDRLSGGQYF	TGTGCCAGCAGTAACCGGGACAGGCTCTCGGGGGGCCAGTACTTC
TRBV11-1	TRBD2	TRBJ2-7	CASSLGNGGRNEQYF	TGTGCCAGCAGCTTAGGGAACGGGGGGAGAAACGAGCAGTACTTC
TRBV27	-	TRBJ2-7	CASSLNRGSEQYF	TGTGCCAGCAGTTTAAATCGGGGTAGCGAGCAGTACTTC
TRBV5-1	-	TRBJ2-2	CASSLQGLRDTGELFF	TGCGCCAGCAGCTTACAGGGCCTAAGGGACACCGGGGAGCTGTTTTTT